The sample holds a few counts of the clone carrying this T cell receptor (beta chain). Generated by immunoSEQ multiplex PCR, the TCRdb table keeps only in-frame clones and is missing some. The table lists tens of thousands of clones, about 90% of them singletons. The data were taken from a study of OX40 agonist ivuxolimab in advanced cancers. Study as a whole: Prior anti-PD-1, anti-PD-L1 or anti-CTLA-4 therapy was allowed; around 40% had some.

The material was CD4+ or CD8+ T cells sorted from blood, obtained in a trial of the OX40 agonist ivuxolimab. The sequence derives from an adult with an advanced solid tumor such as melanoma, head and neck, liver or kidney cancer.

Here the CDR3 DNA reads TGTGCCAGCAGTAGAGGGGTAGCGGGGGCGGCCGGGGAGCTGTTTTTT. It translates to CASSRGVAGAAGELFF. The chain couples TRBV9 to TRBJ2-2, with 9 nucleotides matching TRBD2. This CDR3 is 16 amino acids long. The germline gives CDR1 SGDLS, CDR2 YYNGEE. With 5 bases clipped from V and 6 bases from J, the junction kept 11 bases outside the gene matches.